The 14 T cell receptor delta chains below come from one sample, sequenced in a study of γδ T cells in repeated Plasmodium falciparum infection. Vgamma9/Vdelta2+ and Vdelta2-negative gammadelta T cells were flow-sorted from PBMC for bulk sequencing. TCRdb applied CATT to the multiplex PCR reads for clone calling. The table lists 50,000 or so delta-chain clones, over 1.5% of them singletons. The sample consisted of gamma-delta T cells from blood. The source is a pool of human donors (malaria-infected and uninfected, not separated).

The sample holds a few counts of this clone. TCRdb pairs this DNA with a much larger clone's protein that differs at residue 15, likely a read error; the protein shown was translated from the DNA. The chain links TRDV2 to TRDJ1; TRDD3 agrees at 11 bases. TCRdb leaves out the J gene; it was filled in here by matching the DNA to germline. The CDR3 runs 19 residues. Germline V gene lookup returns CDR1 GEAIGNYY and CDR2 EKD. In DNA, the CDR3 is TGTGCCTGTGACACCGTGAATGGGGGATACGCGACGTACACCAATAAACTCATCTTT. This sequence encodes CACDTVNGGYATYTNKLIF.

This clone showed up many times. TCRdb has a much larger clone's protein, which differs at residue 3 from the translation of this DNA, likely because of a read error; what is shown is the protein translated from the DNA. This chain links TRDV1 with TRDJ1; 7 bases are shared with TRDD3. The J gene was not available in TCRdb and was assigned here by matching the DNA to germline segments. The CDR3 sequence is 16 residues long. Germline V lookup: CDR1 TSWWSYY, CDR2 QGS. The CDR3 region is CAFGEARLGDTDKLIF. Here the CDR3 DNA reads TGTGCTTTTGGGGAAGCCCGGCTGGGGGACACCGATAAACTCATCTTT.

This clone was recorded a few times. This sequence is one base from a far larger clone and is likely a read error. Other DNA sequences in this specimen translate into the identical CDR3. The rearrangement links TRDV1 to TRDJ1; TRDD3 matches at 9 bases. Since TCRdb gives no J gene, matching the DNA to germline was used here to assign it. The CDR3 extends over 21 amino acids. Looked up from germline, CDR1 is TSWWSYY and CDR2 is QGS. The CDR3 DNA reads as TGTGCTCTTGGGGACAAGACAGCATCCCCTCGTACTGGGGGAAACACCGACAAACTCATCTTT. Protein product: CALGDKTASPRTGGNTDKLIF.

This clone came up a few times. Translating this DNA gives a protein that differs at residue 4 from the TCRdb one, which belongs to a much larger clone; a read error is likely, and the protein shown is this translation. The V call is TRDV2, the J call TRDJ1; tentative D call: TRDD3 (5 bases). As TCRdb names no J gene, one was assigned here on the basis of a DNA match to germline. This CDR3 region has 18 residues. Between the trimmed V and J ends, which lost 5 bases and 0 bases, there was a span of 24 bases. Germline loops: CDR1 GEAIGNYY, CDR2 EKD. The CDR3 sequence: CACGTSTTWAPYTDKLIF. DNA of the CDR3: TGTGCCTGTGGCACATCTACGACCTGGGCCCCGTACACCGATAAACTCATCTTT.

Concerning this clone itself: TCRdb records a much larger clone's protein for this DNA, with a difference at residue 8 that likely arises from a read error; the protein given is the translation of the DNA. The genes are TRDV1 and TRDJ1, with 8 bases that match TRDD3. TCRdb does not report a J gene; here it was assigned by matching the DNA to germline references. The germline V gene encodes CDR1 TSWWSYY and CDR2 QGS. Unmatched junction bases numbered 21, after V lost 0 bases and J lost 0 bases. The CDR3 is 22 residues long. CDR3 DNA sequence: TGTGCTCTTGGGGAACTAGCTCTCTACTGGGGACTGGGGGTCTCTAACACCGATAAACTCATCTTT. Translating gives CALGELALYWGLGVSNTDKLIF.

In the case of this clone: The protein TCRdb gives is from a much larger clone and does not agree with this DNA's translation at residue 15, likely a read error; the protein shown here comes from the DNA. J gene calling gave no result, while the V gene is TRDV1; the table's D call, TRDD3, was not checked against the DNA. The CDR3 length is 17 residues. Germline CDR1 reads TSWWSYY; CDR2 reads QGS. CDR3 protein: CALGELRAGGLRYKHIF. The CDR3 region has the DNA TGTGCTCTTGGGGAGCTACGTGCTGGGGGATTAAGATATAAACACATCTTT.

This clone was found many times. TCRdb records a much larger clone's protein for this DNA, with a difference at residue 16 that likely arises from a read error; the protein given is the translation of the DNA. The rearrangement links TRDV1 to TRDJ1, with 11 bases aligning to TRDD3. The J gene, missing from TCRdb, was assigned here through DNA to germline matching. V gave up 5 bases and J gave up 0 bases; unmatched junction bases: 29. Germline V lookup: CDR1 TSWWSYY, CDR2 QGS. The CDR3 length is 24 residues. CDR3 sequence: CALGNQAFLLPGGYRSQNTDKLIF. CDR3 coding DNA: TGTGCTCTTGGGAACCAGGCCTTCCTACTCCCTGGGGGATACCGGTCTCAGAACACCGATAAACTCATCTTT.

This clone was seen ten or more times. The protein recorded in TCRdb matches a much larger clone and deviates from this DNA's translation at residue 13, suggesting a read error; the protein here is obtained by translating the DNA. The V gene is TRDV1, the J gene TRDJ1; 12 bases map to TRDD3. Germline CDR1 TSWWSYY, CDR2 QGS. J lost 3 bases, V lost 3 bases, and 11 bases had no gene match. This CDR3 is 18 amino acids long. The CDR3 loop reads CALGDGSWGIRDADKLIF. CDR3 DNA: TGTGCTCTTGGGGACGGCTCCTGGGGGATACGAGACGCCGATAAACTCATCTTT.

This clone was detected a few times. The amino acid sequence in TCRdb belongs to a much larger clone and departs from this DNA's translation at residue 12, likely a sequencing read error; the sequence shown is translated from the DNA. The gene calls are TRDV2 and TRDJ1; 11 bases match TRDD3. TCRdb carries no J gene annotation; the J gene was assigned here by matching the DNA with germline. The CDR3 loop spans 17 amino acids. The germline gives CDR1 GEAIGNYY, CDR2 EKD. V was pared by 0 bases and J by 8 bases, with 13 bases of the junction left unmatched. The CDR3 spells CACDTLVVGGYDKKLIF. The CDR3 DNA reads as TGTGCCTGTGACACCCTGGTTGTTGGGGGATACGACAAGAAACTCATCTTT.

A word on this clone: The protein TCRdb lists belongs to a much larger clone and differs from this DNA's translation at residue 3, which points to a read error; the protein shown is made from the DNA. The chain employs TRDV1 and TRDJ1; D might be TRDD3 (6 bases). No J segment appears in TCRdb, so it was assigned here by matching the sequence to germline. The CDR3 is made up of 16 amino acids. Germline values: CDR1 TSWWSYY, CDR2 QGS. DNA for the CDR3: TGTGCTATTGGGGGTACTTCTCCACCAACCAACGATAAACTCATCTTT. This sequence encodes CAIGGTSPPTNDKLIF.

Note on this clone: TCRdb lists the protein of a much larger clone for this DNA, which differs at residue 21, so this is likely a read error; the protein given here is translated from the DNA itself. The chain carries TRDV1 and TRDJ3; TRDD3 aligns across 13 bases. As TCRdb names no J gene, one was assigned here on the basis of a DNA match to germline. Germline-derived CDR1 and CDR2 are TSWWSYY and QGS. J was trimmed by 2 bases and V by 5 bases; bases with no gene match: 36. This CDR3 spans 29 amino acids. The CDR3 sequence: CALGPQTAGLLPTVLGDTIRPWDTRQMFF. CDR3 DNA sequence: TGTGCTCTTGGGCCACAGACCGCCGGCCTTCTTCCCACCGTACTGGGGGATACGATTCGCCCCTGGGACACCCGACAGATGTTTTTC.

Note on this clone: A much larger clone lies a single base off, so this may be a read error. Other nucleotide sequences from this sample produce the same CDR3. The V call is TRDV1, the J call TRDJ1; 12 nucleotides line up with TRDD3. TCRdb leaves out the J gene; it was filled in here by matching the DNA to germline. The CDR3 length is 25 residues. Germline V gene data show CDR1 as TSWWSYY and CDR2 as QGS. Trimming removed 1 base from V and 5 bases from J; junction bases left unmatched: 32. CDR3 nucleotides: TGTGCTCTTGGGGAACAAGCCTTCCTAAGCTTTATACTGGGGGATACCGGGTTAGGCACTGATAAACTCATCTTT. Translation gives CALGEQAFLSFILGDTGLGTDKLIF.

This clone showed up many times. Given a far larger clone just one base away, this is likely a sequencing read error. This specimen includes other DNA sequences encoding the same CDR3. The J gene is TRDJ1, the V gene TRDV2, with 9 bases identical to TRDD3. The CDR3 length is 15 residues. Germline loops: CDR1 GEAIGNYY, CDR2 EKD. The DNA of the CDR3 is TGTGCCTGTGAGCCTCTGGGGGATTACACCGACAAACTCATCTTT. Translation gives CACEPLGDYTDKLIF.

This clone is medium-sized by share. This specimen includes other DNA sequences encoding the same CDR3. This chain connects TRDV1 to TRDJ1, with 11 bases aligning to TRDD3. The V gene's germline CDR1 is TSWWSYY and CDR2 QGS. The CDR3 extends over 17 amino acids. The V and J ends lost 4 bases and 3 bases, in that order; junction bases with no gene match: 10. CDR3 sequence: CALGGRLGDSYSDKLIF. The CDR3 region has the DNA TGTGCTCTTGGGGGGCGACTGGGGGATAGTTACTCCGATAAACTCATCTTT.